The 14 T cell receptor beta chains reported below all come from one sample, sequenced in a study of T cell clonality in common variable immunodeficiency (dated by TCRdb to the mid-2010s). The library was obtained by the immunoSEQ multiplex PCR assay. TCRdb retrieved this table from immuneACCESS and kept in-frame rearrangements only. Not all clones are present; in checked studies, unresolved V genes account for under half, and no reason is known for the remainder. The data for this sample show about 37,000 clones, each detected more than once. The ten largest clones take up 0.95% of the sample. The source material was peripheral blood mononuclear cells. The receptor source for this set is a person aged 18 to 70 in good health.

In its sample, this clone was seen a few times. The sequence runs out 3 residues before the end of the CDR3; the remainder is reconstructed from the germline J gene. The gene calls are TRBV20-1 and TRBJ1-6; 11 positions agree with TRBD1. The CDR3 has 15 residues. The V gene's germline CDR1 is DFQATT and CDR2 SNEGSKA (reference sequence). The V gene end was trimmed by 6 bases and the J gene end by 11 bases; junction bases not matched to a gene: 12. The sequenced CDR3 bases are TGCAGTGCCGTCACGACGGGACAGGGGGTTACACCC. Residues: CSAVTTGQGVTP. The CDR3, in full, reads CSAVTTGQGVTPLHF.

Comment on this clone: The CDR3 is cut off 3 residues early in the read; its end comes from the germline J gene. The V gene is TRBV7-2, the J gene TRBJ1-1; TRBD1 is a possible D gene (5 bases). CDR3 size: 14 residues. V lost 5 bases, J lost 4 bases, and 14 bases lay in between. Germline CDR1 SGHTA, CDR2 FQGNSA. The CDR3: CASSPQGLVTEAFF. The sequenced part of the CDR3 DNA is TGTGCCAGCAGCCCCCAGGGTTTGGTCACTGAA.

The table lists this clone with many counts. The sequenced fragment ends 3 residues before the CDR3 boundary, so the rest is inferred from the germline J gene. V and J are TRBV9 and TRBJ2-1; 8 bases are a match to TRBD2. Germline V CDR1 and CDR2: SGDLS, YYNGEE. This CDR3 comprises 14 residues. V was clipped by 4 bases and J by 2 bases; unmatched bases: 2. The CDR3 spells CASSPAGAYNEQFF. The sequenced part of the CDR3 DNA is TGTGCCAGCAGCCCAGCGGGAGCCTACAATGAG.

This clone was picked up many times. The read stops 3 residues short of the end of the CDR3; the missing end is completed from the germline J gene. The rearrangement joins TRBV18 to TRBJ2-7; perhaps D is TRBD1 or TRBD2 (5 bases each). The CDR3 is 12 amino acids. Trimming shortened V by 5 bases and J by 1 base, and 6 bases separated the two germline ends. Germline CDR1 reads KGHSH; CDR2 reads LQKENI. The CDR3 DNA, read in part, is TGTGCCAGCTCAGAGGGGTCCTACGAG. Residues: CASSEGSYE. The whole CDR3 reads CASSEGSYEQYF.

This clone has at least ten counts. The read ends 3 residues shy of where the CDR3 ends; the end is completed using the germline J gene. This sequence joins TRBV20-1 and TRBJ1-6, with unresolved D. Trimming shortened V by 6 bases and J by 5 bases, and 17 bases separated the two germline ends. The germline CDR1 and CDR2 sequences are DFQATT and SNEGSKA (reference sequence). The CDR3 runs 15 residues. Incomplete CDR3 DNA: TGCAGTGCACAGAGATCACAGCATGATAATTCACCC. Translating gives CSAQRSQHDNSP. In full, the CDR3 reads CSAQRSQHDNSPLHF.

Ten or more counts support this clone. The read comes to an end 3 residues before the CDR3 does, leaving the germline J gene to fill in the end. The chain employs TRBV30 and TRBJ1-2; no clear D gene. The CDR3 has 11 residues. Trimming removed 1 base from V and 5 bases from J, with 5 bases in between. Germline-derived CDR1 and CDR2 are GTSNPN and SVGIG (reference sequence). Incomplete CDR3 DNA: TGTGCCTGGAGTGGAGGTTATGGC. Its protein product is CAWSGGYG. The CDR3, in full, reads CAWSGGYGYTF. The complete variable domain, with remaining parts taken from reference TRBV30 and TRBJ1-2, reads SQTIHQWPATLVQPVGSPLSLECTVEGTSNPNLYWYRQAAGRGLQLLFYSVGIGQISSEVPQNLSASRPQDRQFILSSKKLLLSDSGFYLCAWSGGYGYTFGSGTRLTVV.

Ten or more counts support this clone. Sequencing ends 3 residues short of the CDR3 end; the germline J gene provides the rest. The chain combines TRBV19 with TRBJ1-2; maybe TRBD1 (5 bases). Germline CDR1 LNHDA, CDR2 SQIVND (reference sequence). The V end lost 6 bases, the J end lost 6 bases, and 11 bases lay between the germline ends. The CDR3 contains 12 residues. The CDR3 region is CASSGQVDGYTF. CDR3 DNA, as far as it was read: TGTGCCAGTAGCGGACAAGTAGATGGC.

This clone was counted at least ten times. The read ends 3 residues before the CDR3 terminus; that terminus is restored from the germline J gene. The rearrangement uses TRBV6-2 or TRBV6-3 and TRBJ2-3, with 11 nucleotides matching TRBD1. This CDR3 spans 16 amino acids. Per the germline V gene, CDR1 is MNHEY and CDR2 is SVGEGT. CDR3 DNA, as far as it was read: TGTGCCAGCAGTCATGTATGGACAGGGGGCAATAGGACG. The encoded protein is CASSHVWTGGNRT. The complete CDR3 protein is CASSHVWTGGNRTQYF.

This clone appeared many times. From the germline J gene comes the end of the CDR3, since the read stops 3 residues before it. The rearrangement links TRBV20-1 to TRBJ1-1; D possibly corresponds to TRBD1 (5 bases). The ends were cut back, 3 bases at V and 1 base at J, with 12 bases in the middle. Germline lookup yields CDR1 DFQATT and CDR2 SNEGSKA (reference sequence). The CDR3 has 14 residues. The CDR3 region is CSARRQGGNTEAFF. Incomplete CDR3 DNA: TGCAGTGCTAGGAGGCAGGGAGGGAACACTGAA.

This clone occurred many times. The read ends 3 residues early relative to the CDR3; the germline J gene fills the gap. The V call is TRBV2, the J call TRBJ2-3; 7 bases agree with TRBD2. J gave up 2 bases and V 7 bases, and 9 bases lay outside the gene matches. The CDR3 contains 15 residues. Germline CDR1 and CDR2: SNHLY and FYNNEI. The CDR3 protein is CASTDWGGLTDTQYF. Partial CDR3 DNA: TGTGCCAGCACCGACTGGGGGGGACTCACAGATACG.

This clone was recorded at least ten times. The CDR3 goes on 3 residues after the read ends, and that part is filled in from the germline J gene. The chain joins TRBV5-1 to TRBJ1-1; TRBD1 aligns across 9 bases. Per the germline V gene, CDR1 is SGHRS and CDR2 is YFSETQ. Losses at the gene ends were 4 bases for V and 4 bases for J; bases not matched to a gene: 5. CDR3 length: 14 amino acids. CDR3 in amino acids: CASSVQGAGTEAFF. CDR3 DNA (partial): TGCGCCAGCAGCGTACAGGGGGCCGGCACTGAA.

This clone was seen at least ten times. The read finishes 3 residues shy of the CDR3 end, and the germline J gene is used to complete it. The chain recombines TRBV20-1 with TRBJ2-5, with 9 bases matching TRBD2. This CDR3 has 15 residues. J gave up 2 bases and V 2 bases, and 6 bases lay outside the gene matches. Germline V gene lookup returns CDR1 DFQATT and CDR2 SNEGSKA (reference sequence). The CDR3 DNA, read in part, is TGCAGTGCTAGACGGTCGCGGGGGGGACAAGAGACC. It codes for CSARRSRGGQET. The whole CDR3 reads CSARRSRGGQETQYF.

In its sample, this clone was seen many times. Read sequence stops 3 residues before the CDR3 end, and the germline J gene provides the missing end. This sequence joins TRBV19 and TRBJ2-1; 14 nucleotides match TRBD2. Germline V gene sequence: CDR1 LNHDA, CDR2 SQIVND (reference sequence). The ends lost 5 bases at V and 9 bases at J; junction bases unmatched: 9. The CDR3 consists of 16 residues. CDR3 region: CASSPRTSGRSGEQFF. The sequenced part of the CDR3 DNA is TGTGCCAGTAGTCCCCGGACTAGCGGGAGGAGCGGTGAG.

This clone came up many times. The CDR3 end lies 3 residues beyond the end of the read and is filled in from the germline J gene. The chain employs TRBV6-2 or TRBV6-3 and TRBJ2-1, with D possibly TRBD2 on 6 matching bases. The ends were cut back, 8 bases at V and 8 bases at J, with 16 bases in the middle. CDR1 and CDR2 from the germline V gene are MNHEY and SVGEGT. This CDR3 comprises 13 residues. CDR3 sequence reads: CASGRLVGHEQFF. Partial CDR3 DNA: TGTGCCAGCGGGCGACTAGTCGGGCATGAG.